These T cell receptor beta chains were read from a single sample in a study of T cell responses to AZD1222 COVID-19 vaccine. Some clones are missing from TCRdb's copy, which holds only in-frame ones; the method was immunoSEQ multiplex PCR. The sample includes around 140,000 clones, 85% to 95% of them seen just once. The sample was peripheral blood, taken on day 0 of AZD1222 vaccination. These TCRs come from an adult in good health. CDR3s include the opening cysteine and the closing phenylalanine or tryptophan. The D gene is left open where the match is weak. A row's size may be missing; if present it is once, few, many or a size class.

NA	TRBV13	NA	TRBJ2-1	TGTGCCAGCAGCTCAGCTACTAAGCAGTTCTTC	CASSSATKQFF
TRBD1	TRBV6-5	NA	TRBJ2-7	TGTGCCAGCAGTAGCAGGGGGCTCGGTTACGAGCAGTACTTC	CASSSRGLGYEQYF
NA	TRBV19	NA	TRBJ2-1	TGTGCCAGTAGTATTCAAGAGGGGAATGAGCAGTTCTTC	CASSIQEGNEQFF
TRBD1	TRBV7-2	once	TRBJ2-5	TGTGCCAGCAGCTTAGCGTACGGGACAGGCCAAGAGACCCAGTACTTC	CASSLAYGTGQETQYF
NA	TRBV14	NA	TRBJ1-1	TGTGCCAGCAGCCAAGAATTAATGAACACTGAAGCTTTCTTT	CASSQELMNTEAFF
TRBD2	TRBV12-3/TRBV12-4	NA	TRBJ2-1	TGTGCCAGCAGTTACCGCGGGGGGGCGAAGGAGTTCTTC	CASSYRGGAKEFF
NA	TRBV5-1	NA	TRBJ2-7	TGCGCCAGCAGCCAGGCTTTCGGGGCCTACGAGCAGTACTTC	CASSQAFGAYEQYF
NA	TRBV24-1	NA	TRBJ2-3	TGTGCCACCAGCCCGACCTCGGGGGATACGCAGTATTTT	CATSPTSGDTQYF
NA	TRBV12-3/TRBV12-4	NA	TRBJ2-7	TGTGCCAGCAGTTTGGGGGGGCGGGAGCAGTACTTC	CASSLGGREQYF
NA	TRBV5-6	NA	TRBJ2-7	TGTGCCAGCAGCTTGGTCAGGGGAAGCGAGCAGTACTTC	CASSLVRGSEQYF
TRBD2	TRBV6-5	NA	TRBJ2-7	TGTGCCAGCAGTTTAGGACTAGCGGGTACCTACGAGCAGTACTTC	CASSLGLAGTYEQYF
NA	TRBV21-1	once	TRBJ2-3	TGTGCCAGCACCCCGGGGGAGAAGTTCCCAGATACGCAGTATTTT	CASTPGEKFPDTQYF
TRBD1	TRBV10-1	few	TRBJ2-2	TGCGCCAGCAAACAGGGGCACTATGGAGGGGAGCTGTTTTTT	CASKQGHYGGELFF
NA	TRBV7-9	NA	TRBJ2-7	TGTGCCAGCAGCCTCCTCGGGGGATACTACGAGCAGTACTTC	CASSLLGGYYEQYF
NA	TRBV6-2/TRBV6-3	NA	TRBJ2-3	TGTGCCAGCAGTTCCACAGATACGCAGTATTTT	CASSSTDTQYF
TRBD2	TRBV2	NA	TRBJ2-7	TGTGCCAGCACCCCAGCGGGACGCTGGGAGCAGTACTTC	CASTPAGRWEQYF
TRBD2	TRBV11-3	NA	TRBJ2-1	TGTGCCAGCAGCTTCCTAGCGGGGGGGGACTACAATGAGCAGTTCTTC	CASSFLAGGDYNEQFF
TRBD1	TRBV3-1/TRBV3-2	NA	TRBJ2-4	TGTGCCAGCAGCCCAACAGGGGGCGCGGACATTCAGTACTTC	CASSPTGGADIQYF
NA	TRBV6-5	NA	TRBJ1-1	TGTGCCAGCAGTTGGGGCCTGGGCACTGAAGCTTTCTTT	CASSWGLGTEAFF
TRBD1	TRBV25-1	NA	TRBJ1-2	TGTGCCAGCAGCGGACAGGGGCCCATGTATGGCTACACCTTC	CASSGQGPMYGYTF
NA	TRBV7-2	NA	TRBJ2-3	TGTGCCAGCACCCCAGAGGGGTACGCAGATACGCAGTATTTT	CASTPEGYADTQYF
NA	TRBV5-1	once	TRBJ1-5	TGCGCCAGCAGCTCCGTCTTCGGGCAGCCCCAGCATTTT	CASSSVFGQPQHF
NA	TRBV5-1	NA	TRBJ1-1	TGCGCCAGCAGCTCACAGGGACGGAGTTATAGGAACACTGAAGCTTTCTTT	CASSSQGRSYRNTEAFF
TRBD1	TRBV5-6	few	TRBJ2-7	TGTGCCAGCACCATCCGGGACAGGGCCCACGAGCAGTACTTC	CASTIRDRAHEQYF
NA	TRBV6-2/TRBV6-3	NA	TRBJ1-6	TGTGCCAGCAGTTACTCTGTCAGAAATTCACCCCTCCACTTT	CASSYSVRNSPLHF
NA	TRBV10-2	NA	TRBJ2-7	TGCGCCAGCAGTGAGCCTCTGAATTATGGGTCCGAGCAGTACTTC	CASSEPLNYGSEQYF
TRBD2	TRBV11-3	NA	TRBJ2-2	TGTGCCAGCAGCCCCAGCGGGGCGAACACCGGGGAGCTGTTTTTT	CASSPSGANTGELFF
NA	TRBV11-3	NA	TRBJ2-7	TGTGCCAGCAGCCTCGGGCCGTCCTACGAGCAGTACTTC	CASSLGPSYEQYF
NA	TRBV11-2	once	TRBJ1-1	TGTGCCAGCAGCTTAGAGGGGTTCACTGAAGCTTTCTTT	CASSLEGFTEAFF
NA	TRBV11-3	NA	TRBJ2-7	TGTGCCAGCAGCTTAAGAGGGGGGTCCGAGCAGTACTTC	CASSLRGGSEQYF
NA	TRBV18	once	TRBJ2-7	TGTGCCAGTACATCGGGTGCGCCAGCCTACGAGCAGTACTTC	CASTSGAPAYEQYF
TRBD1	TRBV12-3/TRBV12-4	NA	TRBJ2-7	TGTGCCAGTACCGGGACAGGGGTAGTGAAGCAGTACTTC	CASTGTGVVKQYF
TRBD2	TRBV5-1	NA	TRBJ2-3	TGCGCCAGCGCAGGTAGGGGAGCTAGCGGCTACACAGATACGCAGTATTTT	CASAGRGASGYTDTQYF
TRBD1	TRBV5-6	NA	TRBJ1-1	TGTGCCAGCAGCTACCGAGGGGGCTGGAACACTGAAGCTTTCTTT	CASSYRGGWNTEAFF
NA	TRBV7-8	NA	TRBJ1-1	TGTGCCAGCAGCTTAGAATCTAAGGACTGGACTTTCTTT	CASSLESKDWTFF
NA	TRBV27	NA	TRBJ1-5	TGTGCCAGCAGTTTATCCGCAGAGACTTATAGCAATCAGCCCCAGCATTTT	CASSLSAETYSNQPQHF
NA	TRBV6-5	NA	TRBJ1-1	TGTGCCAGCAGTACCCACGGGGGTCTCACTGAAGCTTTCTTT	CASSTHGGLTEAFF
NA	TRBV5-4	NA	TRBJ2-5	TGTGCCAGCAGCTTAGGGCCCTCGGGGGAAGAGACCCAGTACTTC	CASSLGPSGEETQYF
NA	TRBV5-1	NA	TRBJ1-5	TGCGCCAGCAGCCCTGGGGGAAGTAGCAATCAGCCCCAGCATTTT	CASSPGGSSNQPQHF
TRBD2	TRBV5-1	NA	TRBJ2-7	TGCGCCAGCAGCTTGTTTCCGACTAGCGGGATGGTCTACGAGCAGTACTTC	CASSLFPTSGMVYEQYF
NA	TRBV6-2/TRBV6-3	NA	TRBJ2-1	TGTGCCAGCAGTGAGGTGGGGGGTATGGACAATGAGCAGTTCTTC	CASSEVGGMDNEQFF
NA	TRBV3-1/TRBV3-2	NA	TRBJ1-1	TGTGCCAGCAGCCAACAGGAATCGAACACTGAAGCTTTCTTT	CASSQQESNTEAFF
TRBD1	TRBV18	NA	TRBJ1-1	TGTGCCAGCATTCCGGGACAGATGAACACTGAAGCTTTCTTT	CASIPGQMNTEAFF
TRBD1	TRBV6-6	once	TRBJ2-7	TGTGCCAGCAGCGGCCAGACGCGGACAGGGTCCTACGAGCAGTACTTC	CASSGQTRTGSYEQYF
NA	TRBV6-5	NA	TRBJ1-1	TGTGCCAGCAGTTTTGGGACCTCTGGGAACACTGAAGCTTTCTTT	CASSFGTSGNTEAFF
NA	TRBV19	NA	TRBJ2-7	TGTGCCAGTAGTTCTCCCTCCTACGAGCAGTACTTC	CASSSPSYEQYF
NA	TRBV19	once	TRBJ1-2	TGTGCCAGTAGTCCCCCCGCATATTTTGACGGCTACACCTTC	CASSPPAYFDGYTF
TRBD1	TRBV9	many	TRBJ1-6	TGTGCCAGCAGCGTAGCCTCGGGACAGGGTAGTTCACCCCTCCACTTT	CASSVASGQGSSPLHF
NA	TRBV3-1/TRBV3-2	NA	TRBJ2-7	TGTGCCAGCAGCCAAGAGCGGTGGAGGCGCGAGCAGTACTTC	CASSQERWRREQYF
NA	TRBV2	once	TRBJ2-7	TGTGCCAGCGGGAGTGGGGCGGCCTACGAGCAGTACTTC	CASGSGAAYEQYF
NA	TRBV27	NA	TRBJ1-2	TGTGCCAGCAGTTTGTCCAGAAGTCTCTATGGCTACACCTTC	CASSLSRSLYGYTF
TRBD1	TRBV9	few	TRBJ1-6	TGTGCCAGCAGCGAGACCCGCGGAGGGACAGGGAGGTTTGGTTCACCCCTCCACTTT	CASSETRGGTGRFGSPLHF
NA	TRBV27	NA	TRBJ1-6	TGTGCCAGCAGTTTATTCAGCCCCTATAATTCACCCCTCCACTTT	CASSLFSPYNSPLHF
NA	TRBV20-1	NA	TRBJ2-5	TGCAGTGTTGCGGGGGAGACCCAGTACTTC	CSVAGETQYF